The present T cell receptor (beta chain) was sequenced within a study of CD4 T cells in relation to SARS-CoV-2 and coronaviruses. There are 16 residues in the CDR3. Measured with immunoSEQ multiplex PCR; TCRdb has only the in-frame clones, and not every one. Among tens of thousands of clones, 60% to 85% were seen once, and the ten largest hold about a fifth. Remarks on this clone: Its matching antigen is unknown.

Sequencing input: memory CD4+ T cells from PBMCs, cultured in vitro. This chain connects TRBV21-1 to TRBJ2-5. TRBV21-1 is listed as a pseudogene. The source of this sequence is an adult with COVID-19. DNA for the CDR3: TGTGCCAGCTCACCCACGGGGCGGCGAGCCCAAGAGACCCAGTACTTC. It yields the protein CASSPTGRRAQETQYF.